This T cell receptor beta chain was sequenced during a study of T cells in Graves' hyperthyroidism and ophthalmopathy. This clonotype was seen repeatedly, ten times or more. Graves' hyperthyroidism is called stable when ophthalmopathy does not progress within 18 months. Criteria for exclusion of patients were uncontrolled infection, other autoimmune disease, pregnancy or lactation. The source material, RNA transcripts, was used to amplify TCR beta CDR3 regions. First-round RT-PCR of the TCR CDR3 relied on the HTBI primer set. TCRdb re-analysed the multiplex PCR reads in MiXCR, keeping a single row per CDR3 protein. The table has about 580,000 distinct CDR3 sequences, around 45% seen once. Germline values: CDR1 DFQATT, CDR2 SNEGSKA (reference sequence). CDR3 length equals 14 residues. V was clipped by 6 bases and J by 2 bases, with 17 bases between them.

The chain carries TRBV20-1 and TRBJ2-7, with D perhaps TRBD1 or TRBD2 (6 bases each). This clonotype originated in a woman younger than 30 with Graves' hyperthyroidism. Sequenced input: peripheral blood or thyroid tissue (not recorded which). The DNA for the CDR3 is TGCAGTGCATGGGGGGCTCAGGGCACCTACGAGCAGTACTTC. It encodes CSAWGAQGTYEQYF.